This T cell receptor beta chain comes out of a study of molecular identifiers for immune sequencing clone quantification. V was shortened by 3 bases and J by 3 bases, with 4 bases between the two germline ends. Germline V gives CDR1 KGHDR, CDR2 SFDVKD. CDR3 size: 13 residues. Findings and limits, study-wide: Clones above 20 RNA copies contained over 98% of effector molecules but under 1% of naive ones. Barcodes shared by identical TCR molecules could lead to underestimated sizes of highly expanded clones.

TCRdb analysed the PCR reads with MiXCR anew, one entry per CDR3 protein. Seen here are about 510,000 distinct CDR3 sequences, 20% to 25% observed once, and the top ten hold approximately 0.84%. Notes on this clonotype: The antigen remains unidentified.

This chain uses TRBV24-1 with TRBJ2-2; D unresolved. The sequenced sample was naive CD8+ T cells from blood, with Jurkat cell RNA spiked in. Subset reported: FACS-sorted CD8+CD4-CCR7+CD45RA+ naive T cells. The sequence was collected from a human donor in good health. Some libraries in this study had Jurkat cell RNA spiked in. The CDR3 loop reads CATSDDHTGELFF. The CDR3 bases are TGTGCCACCAGTGATGACCACACCGGGGAGCTGTTTTTT.